These 15 T cell receptor beta chains originate from one sample sequenced in a study of blood T cells in healthy people across ages. A second PCR, run for about 6 to 12 cycles, used a sample-barcoded 5' primer plus a J-beta primer mix. TCRdb fed the 5' RACE reads into MiXCR, producing one record per CDR3 protein. Altogether hundreds of thousands of distinct CDR3 sequences are present, roughly 32% being singletons, with the ten largest covering approximately 15%. Sequencing was done on a sample of blood. The receptors here all came from a woman of 80 years or more in good health.

The table lists this clonotype with a few counts. This may come from a read error, since a much larger clone is one base off. The rearrangement joins TRBV18 to TRBJ2-7, with D perhaps TRBD2 (5 bases). This CDR3 has 12 amino acids. Looked up from germline, CDR1 is KGHSH and CDR2 is LQKENI. Here the CDR3 DNA reads TGTGCCAACTCACCTGAGGGATACGAGCAGTACTTC. This gives the protein CANSPEGYEQYF.

In its sample, this clonotype was seen many times. Here the CDR3 DNA reads TGTGCCAGCAGCTGGAGGACAGGGAGGAGCGAGCAGTACTTC. Translated, it gives CASSWRTGRSEQYF. The rearrangement links TRBV5-6 to TRBJ2-7, with TRBD1 identical over 8 bases. Looked up from germline, CDR1 is SGHDT and CDR2 is YYEEEE. CDR3 length: 14 residues. V shed 3 bases and J 6 bases; nucleotides not matched to a gene: 8.

This clonotype was seen at least ten times. The chain recombines TRBV7-9 with TRBJ2-6; no definite D call. V was clipped by 2 bases and J by 2 bases, with 10 bases between them. The CDR3 covers 16 residues. CDR1 SEHNR and CDR2 FQNEAQ come from the germline V gene (reference sequence). The CDR3 DNA follows: TGTGCCAGCAGCTTAAGTCAAATAACTGGGGCCAACGTCCTGACTTTC. This encodes CASSLSQITGANVLTF.

This clonotype was observed many times. The V gene is TRBV7-2, the J gene TRBJ2-7; TRBD2 matches 15 bases. Germline loops: CDR1 SGHTA, CDR2 FQGNSA. This CDR3 spans 14 amino acids. J gave up 5 bases and V 6 bases, and 2 bases lay outside the gene matches. CDR3 nucleotide sequence: TGTGCCAGCAGGTGGACTAGCGGGGGGGACGAGCAGTACTTC. This gives the protein CASRWTSGGDEQYF.

The gene calls are TRBV5-1 and TRBJ2-7, with 8 bases aligning to TRBD2. Germline V CDR1 and CDR2: SGHRS, YFSETQ. V dropped 0 bases and J dropped 7; count of bases not matched to a gene: 3. The CDR3 consists of 13 residues. The CDR3 region is CASSLESSGEQYF. In DNA form, the CDR3 reads TGCGCCAGCAGCTTGGAGTCTAGCGGGGAGCAGTACTTC.

The rearrangement links TRBV3-1 to TRBJ2-2, with D hard to call. The length of the CDR3 is 12 residues. Germline V CDR1 and CDR2: LGHDT, YNNKEL (reference sequence). V was cut by 1 base and J by 6 bases, with 3 bases left in between. The DNA for the CDR3 is TGTGCCAGCAGCCAAGTTCCCGGGGAGCTGTTTTTT. Translating gives CASSQVPGELFF.

This clonotype was counted a few times. The chain has TRBV7-2 and TRBJ2-2; D could derive from TRBD1 or TRBD2 (7 bases each). V was trimmed by 5 bases and J by 4 bases, leaving 17 bases between them. The CDR3 is 16 residues long. Looked up from germline, CDR1 is SGHTA and CDR2 is FQGNSA. The CDR3 is CASSERGGTATGELFF. The CDR3 nucleotides read TGTGCCAGCAGCGAGCGGGGAGGGACAGCCACCGGGGAGCTGTTTTTT.

This clonotype was found a few times. This may arise from a read error, as a much more abundant clone is one base away. The CDR3 here is CASRSGRWAYEQYF. As DNA, the CDR3 is TGTGCCAGCAGGTCGGGACGGTGGGCCTACGAGCAGTACTTC. V and J are TRBV27 and TRBJ2-7; D possibly uses TRBD1 or TRBD2 (5 bases each). The CDR3 loop spans 14 amino acids. V dropped 6 bases and J dropped 2 bases, with 14 bases sitting between them. In germline, CDR1 is MNHEY, CDR2 SMNVEV (reference sequence).

This clonotype was seen ten or more times. V is TRBV5-1 and J is TRBJ2-7; 7 bases agree with TRBD2. The germline gives CDR1 SGHRS, CDR2 YFSETQ. V was clipped by 4 bases and J by 3 bases; unmatched bases: 7. The CDR3 loop spans 14 amino acids. Here the CDR3 DNA reads TGCGCCAGCAGCCACCAGGGAGGGATCTACGAGCAGTACTTC. Translation: CASSHQGGIYEQYF.

This clonotype was detected once. A much bigger clone sits one base away, suggesting this may be a read error. This chain joins TRBV10-3 and TRBJ1-2; tentative D call: TRBD1 (6 bases). The germline V and J ends were trimmed by 9 bases and 3 bases, with 23 bases remaining between them. The CDR3 runs to 16 residues. The V gene's germline CDR1 is ENHRY and CDR2 SYGVKD. The CDR3 protein is CAINPEGGVKDYGYTF. Here the CDR3 DNA reads TGTGCCATTAATCCCGAGGGGGGGGTCAAGGACTATGGCTACACCTTC.

The sample holds a few counts of this clonotype. V gene TRBV6-2 or TRBV6-3 combines with J gene TRBJ1-1; no firm D call. Trimming took off 0 bases at V and 1 base at J, with 12 bases between the two ends. Germline assignment: CDR1 MNHEY and CDR2 SVGEGT. The CDR3 is 16 amino acids. The CDR3 DNA reads TGTGCCAGCAGTTACTCGATTCAGATCGGGAACACTGAAGCTTTCTTT. It is translated as CASSYSIQIGNTEAFF.

The chain links TRBV28 to TRBJ1-2, with D perhaps TRBD1 (5 bases). Germline CDR1 is MDHEN and CDR2 is SYDVKM. V was trimmed by 3 bases and J by 3 bases, leaving 14 bases between them. This CDR3 contains 15 residues. CDR3 sequence: CASSFRDGGYYGYTF. In nucleotides, the CDR3 is TGTGCCAGCAGTTTCCGGGACGGGGGGTACTATGGCTACACCTTC.

There are a few counts of this clonotype. The rearrangement uses TRBV6-1 and TRBJ1-5, with TRBD1 matching over 7 bases. J was trimmed by 4 bases and V by 6 bases; bases with no gene match: 9. The CDR3 is 15 amino acids. Germline CDR1 MNHNS, CDR2 SASEGT. The CDR3, as DNA: TGTGCCAGCAGCGCTAAACAGGGGCTTAATCAGCCCCAGCATTTT. Encoded protein: CASSAKQGLNQPQHF.

In its sample, this clonotype was seen a few times. The chain joins TRBV27 to TRBJ1-2, with D maybe TRBD1 (5 bases). Germline CDR1 reads MNHEY; CDR2 reads SMNVEV (reference sequence). The germline V and J ends were trimmed by 6 bases and 7 bases, with 21 bases remaining between them. The CDR3 length is 15 residues. The CDR3 DNA reads TGTGCCAGCAGCCTTACGCTCGGTCCAACAGGTGGCTACACCTTC. Its translation is CASSLTLGPTGGYTF.

Many counts were recorded for this clonotype. This rearrangement joins TRBV20-1 to TRBJ1-5, with D possibly being TRBD1 (5 bases). There are 14 residues in the CDR3. V dropped 4 bases and J dropped 2 bases, with 12 bases sitting between them. Germline assignment: CDR1 DFQATT and CDR2 SNEGSKA (reference sequence). DNA of the CDR3: TGCAGTGCTATGCAGGGAAATCGCAATCAGCCCCAGCATTTT. Encoded protein: CSAMQGNRNQPQHF.